Sequencing of this T cell receptor (beta chain) was carried out in a study of regulatory T cells in long-lasting Graves disease. Overall study results and limits: For persistent Graves' patients, TCR diversity was lower than for newly diagnosed ones. It was possible that the small sample size reduced accuracy.

The V gene's germline CDR1 is SGHVS and CDR2 FNYEAQ. V was clipped by 2 bases and J by 0 bases, with 15 bases between them. The CDR3 sequence is 17 residues long. As to time point: newly diagnosed GD, antithyroid drugs for less than 3 months. The TCR library was made from RNA that had been extracted from PBMCs in TRIzol. Through Arm-PCR of CDR3 regions and iRepertoire HTBI primers, TCR beta libraries were built. TCRdb re-called the multiplex PCR reads through MiXCR, storing one row per CDR3 protein. Of about 440,000 distinct CDR3 sequences in the sample, roughly 15% were seen once. The table lists this clonotype with a few counts. Its cognate antigen is unknown. These same records also appear under a second study, on T cells in Graves' hyperthyroidism and ophthalmopathy. That paper notes: Ophthalmopathy, which appeared later, was predicted by the model a median 6.5 months before onset.

The chain is built from TRBV7-6 and TRBJ2-3; D call uncertain. This clonotype was obtained from a woman under 30 with Graves disease. Sequencing was performed on peripheral blood mononuclear cells (PBMCs), taken at new diagnosis, from a patient treated with antithyroid drugs. The CDR3 sequence is CASSLTGWGSSTDTQYF. CDR3 bases: TGTGCCAGCAGCTTAACTGGCTGGGGTTCTAGCACAGATACGCAGTATTTT.